This entry lists 8 T cell receptor beta chains sequenced from one sample in a study of chronic HIV infection and antiretroviral therapy. Each CDR3 protein gets one entry after TCRdb re-called the 5' RACE reads with MiXCR. Altogether some 43,000 distinct CDR3 sequences are present, about a fifth being singletons, with the ten largest covering over 2.5%. What was sequenced was peripheral blood. Receptors originate from an adult who had HIV and had not received antiretroviral therapy, or was an uninfected healthy control (not recorded which).

This clonotype showed up many times. The chain joins TRBV6-1 to TRBJ2-3; 10 bases fit TRBD2. This CDR3 contains 16 residues. V trimming: 6 bases; J trimming: 2 bases; junction bases outside the gene matches: 8. Germline CDR1 reads MNHNS; CDR2 reads SASEGT. CDR3 DNA sequence: TGTGCCAGCAGCGCAACTAGCGGGATATTCACAGATACGCAGTATTTT. It encodes CASSATSGIFTDTQYF.

CDR3 DNA: TGCAGCGTTGATGGCGGGGGGAGCTCCTACAATGAGCAGTTCTTC. Translation: CSVDGGGSSYNEQFF. The chain combines TRBV29-1 with TRBJ2-1; 8 bases agree with TRBD2. The germline gives CDR1 SQVTM, CDR2 ANQGSEA. The CDR3 spans 15 residues. V gave up 3 bases and J gave up 0 bases; unmatched junction bases: 4.

The chain employs TRBV7-9 and TRBJ2-3; 9 nucleotides match TRBD2. Unmatched junction bases numbered 7, after V lost 5 bases and J lost 4 bases. The CDR3 is made up of 15 amino acids. Germline V gives CDR1 SEHNR, CDR2 FQNEAQ (reference sequence). CDR3 in amino acids: CASSPIQREADTQYF. The CDR3 coding sequence is TGTGCCAGCAGCCCTATTCAGCGGGAGGCAGATACGCAGTATTTT.

There are a few counts of this clonotype. V is TRBV6-6 and J is TRBJ2-7, with D unresolved. Germline values: CDR1 MNHNY, CDR2 SVGAGI (reference sequence). CDR3 length: 16 residues. Deletions cut 4 bases from V and 0 bases from J, with 16 bases between. CDR3 DNA sequence: TGTGCCAGCAGTTCCCCAGCGACTGGAATCTCCTACGAGCAGTACTTC. Its translation: CASSSPATGISYEQYF.

The gene calls are TRBV20-1 and TRBJ1-3; D remains unclear. Trimming cost V 6 bases and J 8 bases, with 14 bases left between them. The CDR3 is made up of 12 amino acids. Germline V gene lookup returns CDR1 DFQATT and CDR2 SNEGSKA (reference sequence). The CDR3 DNA reads as TGCAGTGCCGGAGAGAGGCCAGACACCATATATTTT. Translation gives CSAGERPDTIYF.

The rearrangement links TRBV27 to TRBJ1-3; tentative D call: TRBD1 (6 bases). Trimming pared 5 bases from V and 5 bases from J, leaving 19 bases between. The CDR3 extends over 16 amino acids. Germline lookup yields CDR1 MNHEY and CDR2 SMNVEV (reference sequence). The CDR3 reads CASSPQWGGGRNTIYF. DNA of the CDR3: TGTGCCAGCAGTCCGCAGTGGGGGGGCGGGAGAAACACCATATATTTT.

This clonotype was observed many times. The rearrangement uses TRBV20-1 and TRBJ1-2, with 12 bases that match TRBD1. The V gene's germline CDR1 is DFQATT and CDR2 SNEGSKA (reference sequence). V dropped 1 base and J dropped 8; count of bases not matched to a gene: 5. The CDR3 contains 14 residues. The CDR3 bases are TGCAGTGCTAGAGTACGGGACAGGGGGCGAGGCTACACCTTC. Protein product: CSARVRDRGRGYTF.

This clonotype was seen a few times. The V and J genes are TRBV4-1 and TRBJ1-1; D not resolved. Trimming cost V 1 base and J 1 base, with 7 bases left between them. CDR3 length: 14 residues. Germline assignment: CDR1 MGHRA and CDR2 YSYEKL. The CDR3 region has the DNA TGCGCCAGCAGCCAAGTCAACTCGAACACTGAAGCTTTCTTT. Its protein product is CASSQVNSNTEAFF.